This T cell receptor beta chain was recorded in a study of shared clonotypes between healthy human individuals. Regarding the study as a whole: Shared across four donors were roughly 5% of the naive CD4 clonotypes. Across subsets, estimated richness was generally greater for naive than for memory populations.

This clone was seen just once. What it binds is not known. TCRdb's copy holds only in-frame clones and misses some; the assay was immunoSEQ multiplex PCR. Of millions of clones in the sample, 95% were seen once. This CDR3 spans 10 amino acids. V shed 10 bases and J shed 8 bases, with 11 bases lying between them. Germline-derived CDR1 and CDR2 are MNHNY and SVGAGI (reference sequence). This TCR was recovered from a man in his late teens or twenties in good health. V is TRBV6-6 and J is TRBJ1-2, with D uncertain. Sequencing input: naive CD4+ T cells sorted from blood. This sample's subset: CD45RA+ positively selected. The CDR3 loop reads CAIKGRGYTF. For the CDR3, the DNA is TGTGCCATAAAAGGAAGGGGCTACACCTTC.